These T cell receptor beta chains were read from a single sample in a study of blood T cell repertoires in COVID-19. Data came from immunoSEQ multiplex PCR; TCRdb stores just in-frame clones and leaves some out. The sample lists about 160,000 clones; about 87% were seen once. What was sequenced was peripheral blood. The source of these receptors is a woman in her seventies with COVID-19, enrolled during active disease. CDR3s include the opening cysteine and the closing phenylalanine or tryptophan.

V gene	J gene	CDR3 protein
TRBV19	TRBJ2-1	CASSRLTGANNEQFF
TRBV2	TRBJ2-1	CASSDDSAAYNEQFF
TRBV6-6	TRBJ2-7	CASSFLPNSVSYEQYF
TRBV5-4	TRBJ1-1	CASSPMAGGGRNTEAFF
TRBV28	TRBJ2-7	CASSLFRGVDEQYF
TRBV28	TRBJ2-5	CASSKSRGGQETQYF
TRBV6-1	TRBJ2-6	CASSETGGGAGANVLTF
TRBV7-2	TRBJ1-1	CASSSPTGMNTEAFF
TRBV5-5	TRBJ2-7	CASSLGGSRGSYEQYF
TRBV3-1/TRBV3-2	TRBJ1-2	CASSQRRNYGYTF
TRBV6-4	TRBJ2-2	CASSRMGALSGELFF
TRBV28	TRBJ1-5	CASSSGTGTNQPQHF
TRBV5-1	TRBJ1-6	CASRPGTSNSPLHF
TRBV10-2	TRBJ2-7	CASSPLISGGGEQYF
TRBV7-9	TRBJ1-2	CASSLADREVGYGYTF
TRBV5-1	TRBJ2-7	CASSLSPGGSYEQYF
TRBV28	TRBJ1-4	CASRLTGSEKLFF
TRBV3-1/TRBV3-2	TRBJ1-6	CASSQDTGEDSPLHF
TRBV5-1	TRBJ1-4	CASSLGQTPNEKLFF
TRBV24-1	TRBJ2-1	CATSDDLASSYNEQFF
TRBV6-5	TRBJ1-5	CASRGLNQPQHF
TRBV7-2	TRBJ2-3	CASSSRGGGPDTQYF
TRBV5-1	TRBJ2-7	CASTDLAGSYEQYF
TRBV2	TRBJ2-5	CASRGLGGETQYF
TRBV19	TRBJ2-7	CASSPNGLAFEQYF
TRBV28	TRBJ1-1	CASSASQGAYTEAFF
TRBV3-1/TRBV3-2	TRBJ2-7	CASSQSAYEQYF
TRBV5-5	TRBJ2-7	CASSFAVPPYEQYF
TRBV6-2/TRBV6-3	TRBJ2-3	CASSYGAGGPADTQYF
TRBV5-5	TRBJ1-2	CASSEPGQGYYGYTF
TRBV11-2	TRBJ2-7	CASSPSYEQYF
TRBV6-5	TRBJ1-2	CASSPQGEDGYTF
TRBV30	TRBJ1-2	CAWTPRGFSYGYTF
TRBV9	TRBJ1-4	CASSANSATNEKLFF
TRBV3-1/TRBV3-2	TRBJ1-2	CASSRPTGNGGYTF
TRBV9	TRBJ1-1	CASSVGLDRGLPEAFF
TRBV2	TRBJ2-3	CASSVGGPSTDTQYF
TRBV5-1	TRBJ1-5	CASSLEGVNSNQPQHF
TRBV7-3	TRBJ1-2	CASSTLQGAGYGYTF
TRBV28	TRBJ1-2	CASSPGQGRFTGYTF
TRBV11-2	TRBJ2-5	CASSFSEGPEETQYF
TRBV28	TRBJ1-1	CASSSLSQGRGNTEAFF
TRBV15	TRBJ2-7	CATSRDRGRYEQYF
TRBV10-3	TRBJ2-7	CAIRGREGSYEQYF
TRBV6-1	TRBJ1-2	CASSEVGTATNYGYTF
TRBV25-1	TRBJ1-5	CASSGGPGQGSQPQHF
TRBV7-9	TRBJ2-7	CASSDYTGYEQYF
TRBV27	TRBJ2-3	CASNRKASGASTDTQYF